The clone carrying this TCR beta chain has just a few counts. The antigen remains undetermined. The data stem from a study of T cell repertoires in cytomegalovirus infection. Study background: Well-studied HLA-B-restricted epitopes and recently identified HLA-C-restricted epitopes of CMV were both used in the study. It was the public TCR beta signatures that indicated both CMV infection and matching HLA type.

Germline lookup yields CDR1 SEHNR and CDR2 FQNEAQ (reference sequence). Trimming cost V 1 base and J 4 bases, with 13 bases left between them. The CDR3 covers 15 residues. Study results and caveats: HLA-C-restricted CMV-specific TCR beta clonotypes prevailed in the ex vivo response. Using cumulative public TCR beta family frequency, the authors identified those who carried CMV together with the relevant HLA.

One entry per CDR3 protein results from TCRdb running MiXCR on the reads. Of some 800,000 distinct CDR3 sequences listed, about 29% are singletons. The source was cultured CD8+ T cells from PBMCs, collected from culture after CMV antigen stimulation. The gene calls are TRBV7-9 and TRBJ1-2; perhaps TRBD1 as D (5 bases). The origin of this receptor is a human donor in good health (CMV status not recorded). Some clones in this sample may be carry-over from other donors' samples. For the CDR3, the DNA is TGTGCCAGCAGCTTAGGATCTGAGGGGTTCTATGGCTACACCTTC. Translated: CASSLGSEGFYGYTF.